This T cell receptor (beta chain) emerged from a study of cytomegalovirus exposure and HLA in healthy donors. Overall study findings and caveats: The study carried out a later analysis of TCR beta sequences. It associated 15,000 to 20,000 of them with specific HLA alleles at a false discovery rate of 0.05. Cytomegalovirus-associated TCR beta chains were listed, numbering some 180. In an earlier analysis, about 87% or about 30%: the productive usage of most TCR beta V segments. Apart from CMV serostatus, no immune exposure information was available.

Vbeta (60) and Jbeta (13) primers were used in the PCR. Sequenced by immunoSEQ multiplex PCR; TCRdb stores in-frame clones only, minus some. The table lists 63,000 or so clones, about 74% of them singletons. This clone was seen at least ten times. No antigen is known for it. CDR3 length: 14 residues. V shed 3 bases and J shed 6 bases, with 14 bases lying between them. Germline V lookup: CDR1 SEHNR, CDR2 FQNEAQ (reference sequence). The sample comprised PBMCs. The chain employs TRBV7-9 and TRBJ1-1, with D unresolved. This TCR was sampled from a woman in her 30s in good health and CMV-seropositive. The CDR3 reads CASSFPGSGPEAFF. CDR3 DNA sequence: TGTGCCAGCAGCTTTCCGGGGTCGGGCCCTGAAGCTTTCTTT.